Below are 23 T cell receptor beta chains sequenced from a single sample in a study of blood T cell repertoires in COVID-19. Measured with immunoSEQ multiplex PCR; TCRdb has only the in-frame clones, and not every one. The profile shows around 160,000 clones, nearly 80% of them singletons. Sample: peripheral blood. The source is a woman older than 75 with acute or convalescent COVID-19.

This chain links TRBV5-1 with TRBJ1-2; the D is unclear. CDR1 and CDR2 (germline): SGHRS, YFSETQ. Trimming pared 4 bases from V and 2 bases from J, leaving 9 bases between. The CDR3 length is 13 residues. The CDR3, as DNA: TGCGCCAGCAGCCCCCCGCAGAACTATGGCTACACCTTC. Residues: CASSPPQNYGYTF.

The chain is built from TRBV6-1 and TRBJ1-2, with TRBD1 identical over 7 bases. V was pared by 1 base and J by 2 bases, with 1 base of the junction left unmatched. This CDR3 has 14 residues. Germline CDR1 reads MNHNS; CDR2 reads SASEGT. The CDR3 DNA reads TGTGCCAGCAGTGAAGTGACAGGGAACTATGGCTACACCTTC. As protein: CASSEVTGNYGYTF.

The genes are TRBV18 and TRBJ1-3; D is unresolved. Germline CDR1 reads KGHSH; CDR2 reads LQKENI. The CDR3 covers 14 residues. Trimming left V 5 bases short and J 1 base short, with 9 bases between. The CDR3 sequence: CASSVGQSGNTIYF. For the CDR3, the DNA is TGTGCCAGCTCAGTGGGCCAGTCTGGAAACACCATATATTTT.

V is TRBV19 and J is TRBJ1-5, with 9 positions matching TRBD1. This CDR3 is 14 amino acids long. V shed 7 bases and J 5 bases; nucleotides not matched to a gene: 6. Germline CDR1 LNHDA, CDR2 SQIVND (reference sequence). Here the CDR3 DNA reads TGTGCCAGTACTAGGGACAGGGAGCATCAGCCCCAGCATTTT. It yields the protein CASTRDREHQPQHF.

The genes are TRBV20-1 and TRBJ2-7; D is unresolved. The CDR3 is made up of 11 amino acids. Trimming shortened V by 6 bases and J by 0 bases, and 6 bases separated the two germline ends. Germline loops: CDR1 DFQATT, CDR2 SNEGSKA (reference sequence). The CDR3 sequence: CSAHSSYEQYF. The CDR3 DNA reads as TGCAGTGCCCACAGCTCCTACGAGCAGTACTTC.

This clone was observed once. This chain links TRBV27 with TRBJ2-7; 9 nucleotides match TRBD1. This CDR3 has 16 amino acids. The V gene end was trimmed by 8 bases and the J gene end by 1 base; junction bases not matched to a gene: 12. Germline CDR1 MNHEY, CDR2 SMNVEV (reference sequence). The CDR3 bases are TGTGCCAGCTCCCCTGGGACAGGGTATACTTCCTACGAGCAGTACTTC. Amino acid sequence: CASSPGTGYTSYEQYF.

The J gene is TRBJ2-3, the V gene TRBV7-9; D is unresolved. The V gene's germline CDR1 is SEHNR and CDR2 FQNEAQ (reference sequence). CDR3 size: 13 residues. The V and J ends lost 2 bases and 1 base respectively, with 4 bases between them. The CDR3 DNA reads TGTGCCAGCAGCTTATCAGGCACAGATACGCAGTATTTT. It specifies CASSLSGTDTQYF.

This chain uses TRBV6-5 with TRBJ1-2; 9 bases match TRBD1. The CDR3 totals 14 residues. CDR1 and CDR2 from the germline V gene are MNHEY and SVGAGI. After removal of 7 bases from V and 8 bases from J, the junction contained 11 bases not matched to a gene. For the CDR3, the DNA is TGTGCCAGCACCCAGGGACAGGGACGAAAGGGCTACACCTTC. Translating it yields CASTQGQGRKGYTF.

The CDR3 reads CASSWGTGTTGELFF. The CDR3 region has the DNA TGCGCCAGCAGCTGGGGGACAGGGACGACCGGGGAGCTGTTTTTT. The chain uses TRBV5-1 and TRBJ2-2; TRBD1 aligns across 9 bases. J gave up 5 bases and V 3 bases, and 5 bases lay outside the gene matches. The CDR3 runs 15 residues. Per the germline V gene, CDR1 is SGHRS and CDR2 is YFSETQ.

DNA for the CDR3: TGTGCCAGCAGCCCCGGGACAGGGGCCGGTAGCACTGAAGCTTTCTTT. Encoded protein: CASSPGTGAGSTEAFF. This chain uses TRBV28 with TRBJ1-1; TRBD1 agrees at 10 bases. In germline, CDR1 is MDHEN, CDR2 SYDVKM. CDR3 length: 16 residues. V trimming: 6 bases; J trimming: 4 bases; junction bases outside the gene matches: 11.

The rearrangement joins TRBV11-1 to TRBJ2-1; 10 positions agree with TRBD2. Germline V CDR1 and CDR2: SGHAT, FQDESV (reference sequence). Trimming removed 4 bases from V and 4 bases from J; junction bases left unmatched: 7. The CDR3 is 16 amino acids. CDR3 DNA sequence: TGTGCCAGCAGCTGGCGCTATAGCGGGGGGTACAATGAGCAGTTCTTC. This encodes CASSWRYSGGYNEQFF.

The chain is built from TRBV7-2 and TRBJ2-5; a possible D gene is TRBD2 (6 bases). The CDR3 covers 14 residues. The V end lost 5 bases, the J end lost 4 bases, and 14 bases lay between the germline ends. The V gene's germline CDR1 is SGHTA and CDR2 FQGNSA. CDR3 DNA sequence: TGTGCCAGCAGCACCGGACGGGGAGGAGAGACCCAGTACTTC. It encodes CASSTGRGGETQYF.

With respect to this clone: At one of its ends the junction is not consistent with the germline gene, which may arise from a read error. J is TRBJ2-7 and V is TRBV7-7, with 8 nucleotides matching TRBD2. The CDR3 has 13 amino acids. Germline V gene sequence: CDR1 SSHAT, CDR2 FNYEAQ (reference sequence). The CDR3 here is CASSLVAGGEQYF. The CDR3 nucleotides are TGTGCTAGCAGCTTAGTTGCGGGAGGCGAGCAGTACTTC.

The V call is TRBV4-1, the J call TRBJ1-2; TRBD1 agrees at 7 bases. Germline loops: CDR1 MGHRA, CDR2 YSYEKL. The V segment lost 3 bases and the J segment 4 bases; nucleotides outside the gene matches: 8. The CDR3 consists of 15 residues. The CDR3 reads CASSQAGQTIYGYTF. The CDR3 nucleotides read TGCGCCAGCAGCCAGGCGGGACAGACCATCTATGGCTACACCTTC.

The J gene is TRBJ2-3, the V gene TRBV7-3; D not certain. The germline V and J ends were trimmed by 5 bases and 2 bases, with 5 bases remaining between them. The CDR3 has 12 residues. Germline CDR1 reads SGHTA; CDR2 reads FQGTGA. This CDR3 reads CASSQDTDTQYF. DNA for the CDR3: TGTGCCAGCAGCCAGGACACAGATACGCAGTATTTT. Full variable domain (rest looked up from reference TRBV7-3 and TRBJ2-3): GAGVSQTPSNKVTEKGKYVELRCDPISGHTALYWYRQSLGQGPEFLIYFQGTGAADDSGLPNDRFFAVRPEGSVSTLKIQRTERGDSAVYLCASSQDTDTQYFGPGTRLTVL.

This clone was found a few times. This chain connects TRBV19 to TRBJ1-1, with TRBD1 as a possible D gene (5 bases). The CDR3 is made up of 13 amino acids. The germline CDR1 and CDR2 sequences are LNHDA and SQIVND (reference sequence). Trimming took off 7 bases at V and 7 bases at J, with 16 bases between the two ends. Here the CDR3 DNA reads TGTGCCAGTACCTCGGGGGAGTGGGGTGAAGCTTTCTTT. This encodes CASTSGEWGEAFF.

This clone was detected once. The rearrangement links TRBV6-5 to TRBJ2-2; 8 bases match TRBD1. V lost 10 bases and J lost 2; bases outside the gene matches: 3. Germline CDR1 and CDR2: MNHEY and SVGAGI. This CDR3 spans 13 amino acids. CDR3 sequence reads: CATPGGNTGELFF. The CDR3 DNA reads TGTGCCACCCCAGGGGGCAACACCGGGGAGCTGTTTTTT.

The V gene is TRBV15, the J gene TRBJ2-7; D possibly corresponds to TRBD1 (7 bases). Germline CDR1 reads LNHNV; CDR2 reads YYDKDF (reference sequence). CDR3 length: 17 residues. Trimming stripped 0 bases from V and 0 bases from J, with 15 bases between. The CDR3: CATSRDPGGRSSYEQYF. The CDR3 DNA follows: TGTGCCACCAGCAGAGATCCAGGGGGGAGGAGCTCCTACGAGCAGTACTTC.

On this clone itself: Other DNA sequences in this specimen translate into the identical CDR3. In DNA form, the CDR3 reads TGCGCCAGCAGCCAAGGAGGCTACGAGCAGTACTTC. Its translation is CASSQGGYEQYF. The chain carries TRBV5-1 and TRBJ2-7, with D maybe TRBD2 (5 bases). V was clipped by 4 bases and J by 3 bases, with 8 bases between them. Germline V gene data show CDR1 as SGHRS and CDR2 as YFSETQ. The CDR3 has 12 amino acids.

This rearrangement joins TRBV7-2 to TRBJ2-5; a possible D gene is TRBD1 (6 bases). This CDR3 has 17 amino acids. Germline values: CDR1 SGHTA, CDR2 FQGNSA. V lost 0 bases and J 2 bases, leaving 16 bases between the germline ends. The CDR3 loop reads CASSLAPGAGDQETQYF. As DNA, the CDR3 is TGTGCCAGCAGCTTAGCCCCCGGGGCAGGGGATCAAGAGACCCAGTACTTC.

This chain connects TRBV30 to TRBJ2-2; D remains unclear. The CDR3 sequence is 14 residues long. Germline V gives CDR1 GTSNPN, CDR2 SVGIG (reference sequence). The ends were cut back, 3 bases at V and 6 bases at J, with 14 bases in the middle. CDR3 loop: CAWSLPPGPGELFF. The CDR3 DNA follows: TGTGCCTGGAGCCTCCCCCCGGGTCCCGGGGAGCTGTTTTTT.

The chain is built from TRBV30 and TRBJ1-5, with 7 bases fitting TRBD1. Looked up from germline, CDR1 is GTSNPN and CDR2 is SVGIG (reference sequence). The trim removed 5 bases at V and 6 bases at J, leaving 7 bases unmatched. This CDR3 spans 13 amino acids. The CDR3 DNA reads as TGTGCCTGGGGTGGACAGGATGGTCAGCCCCAGCATTTT. Encoded protein: CAWGGQDGQPQHF.

This chain joins TRBV18 and TRBJ1-5; D perhaps matches TRBD1 (5 bases). Germline CDR1 reads KGHSH; CDR2 reads LQKENI. The V end was cut by 3 bases, the J end by 3 bases, with 12 bases between. CDR3 length equals 15 residues. The CDR3 DNA follows: TGTGCCAGCTCACCGGCAGGGATAGACAATCAGCCCCAGCATTTT. It translates to CASSPAGIDNQPQHF.